The text below deals with one TCR beta chain. There is no known antigen for this receptor. Qualities for individual bases were not recorded, and no much larger clone is one base off. The data were taken from a study of T cell repertoires in cytomegalovirus infection (dated by TCRdb to between 2018 and 2020). About the investigation overall: Donor HLA type was relevant to the analysis, because carriage of CMV infection together with the matching HLA type was indicated by public TCR beta signatures.

The germline V gene gives CDR1 as MDHEN and CDR2 as SYDVKM. The trim is 3 bases for V and 7 bases for J, with a gap of 12 bases between the germline ends. The CDR3 spans 13 residues, from the cysteine through the phenylalanine. Left in the record is the CDR3 DNA by itself, 39 bases read in frame from the first base. General findings and caveats noted by the study authors: In the ex vivo response, HLA-C-restricted CMV-specific TCR beta clonotypes were dominant, and in two of eight donors the single most frequent clonotype came from this HLA-C-restricted group. In both this cohort and an independent roughly 350-donor cohort, the cumulative frequency of public TCR beta family members distinguished carriers of CMV infection plus the relevant HLA type.

Sequencing relied on an Illumina HiSeq 1500. TCRdb reprocessing: public reads trimmed at Q25 with fastp, clones called with MiXCR, in-frame beta chains kept. Each entry merges the rows of one CDR3 protein and shows their most common DNA and genes. The sample records 290,000 or so distinct CDR3 sequences, more than 20% of which are singletons. The ten largest clonotypes hold around 14% of the sample. The sequenced material came from PBMCs. In this chain, TRBV28 is recombined with TRBJ1-2, and perhaps TRBD1 as D gene, on 6 matching bases. This TCR was recovered from a human donor in good health (CMV status not recorded). Some clones in this sample may be carry-over from other donors' samples. Read as DNA, the sequence is TGTGCCAGCAGTTTCCCCCAGGGGTTTGGCTACACCTTC. Its translation reads: CASSFPQGFGYTF.